Below, 14 T cell receptor beta chains from the same sample are listed, as sequenced in a study of response to subunit inactivated influenza vaccine. MiXCR, run by TCRdb on the RT-PCR reads, gives a single entry per CDR3 protein. The sample lists about 650,000 distinct CDR3 sequences, about a sixth occurring once. Source: PBMCs from blood, taken about 13 days after vaccination. The receptors were gathered from a man aged 50 to 59 who received an inactivated influenza vaccine.

This clonotype occurred a few times. The CDR3 nucleotides read TGCAGTGCTAGAGTCGGATACGCTGGAAACACCATATATTTT. It specifies CSARVGYAGNTIYF. The genes are TRBV20-1 and TRBJ1-3; D is uncertain. Between the trimmed V and J ends, which lost 1 base and 2 bases, there was a span of 9 bases. Per germline, CDR1 DFQATT and CDR2 SNEGSKA (reference sequence). There are 14 residues in the CDR3.

This clonotype was counted a few times. V usage is TRBV7-3 and J usage is TRBJ2-3, with 9 positions matching TRBD1. The trim removed 2 bases at V and 4 bases at J, leaving 10 bases unmatched. This CDR3 is built from 17 residues. The germline gives CDR1 SGHTA, CDR2 FQGTGA. CDR3: CASSLRGPGQGADTQYF. The CDR3 DNA reads as TGTGCCAGCAGCTTACGAGGACCGGGACAGGGTGCAGATACGCAGTATTTT.

This chain links TRBV12-3 or TRBV12-4 with TRBJ2-7; 11 nucleotides line up with TRBD1. There are 15 residues in the CDR3. V was clipped by 6 bases and J by 7 bases; unmatched bases: 11. CDR3 residues: CASRPGTGGSREQYF. In DNA, the CDR3 is TGTGCCAGCAGGCCCGGGACAGGGGGTTCTAGGGAGCAGTACTTC.

The chain is built from TRBV3-1 and TRBJ1-1, with a tentative D call TRBD1 (6 bases). Trimming stripped 4 bases from V and 6 bases from J, with 15 bases between. The CDR3 contains 14 residues. Germline V gene data show CDR1 as LGHDT and CDR2 as YNNKEL (reference sequence). The CDR3 loop reads CASSLVRGRAEAFF. The DNA of the CDR3 is TGTGCCAGCAGCCTAGTCAGGGGAAGGGCTGAAGCTTTCTTT.

The chain has TRBV10-3 and TRBJ2-6, with TRBD1 identical over 7 bases. The germline gives CDR1 ENHRY, CDR2 SYGVKD. The CDR3 contains 16 residues. The ends lost 10 bases at V and 0 bases at J; junction bases unmatched: 9. CDR3 coding DNA: TGTGCCACCCCCGGACAGGCAATCTCTGGGGCCAACGTCCTGACTTTC. Residues: CATPGQAISGANVLTF.

The chain employs TRBV4-2 and TRBJ2-1; a weak D match, TRBD2 (5 bases). Germline values: CDR1 LGHNA, CDR2 YNFKEQ. This CDR3 contains 14 residues. Deletions cut 2 bases from V and 5 bases from J, with 10 bases between. The CDR3 coding sequence is TGTGCCAGCAGCCAATACGGGGTAAACAATGAGCAGTTCTTC. Translated: CASSQYGVNNEQFF.

This clonotype showed up just a few times. V usage is TRBV20-1 and J usage is TRBJ2-7; D remains ambiguous. The CDR3 has 16 residues. Germline V gene data show CDR1 as DFQATT and CDR2 as SNEGSKA (reference sequence). The ends were cut back, 2 bases at V and 2 bases at J, with 19 bases in the middle. The CDR3 region is CSARKPGPEGPYEQYF. Written as DNA, the CDR3 is TGCAGTGCTAGAAAGCCTGGGCCCGAAGGACCCTACGAGCAGTACTTC.

This clonotype was found a few times. This chain uses TRBV12-3 or TRBV12-4 with TRBJ2-1, with a possible D match to TRBD1 (6 bases). The CDR3 has 13 amino acids. V dropped 4 bases and J dropped 10 bases, with 14 bases sitting between them. This chain's CDR3 is CASSYRRGPEQFF. For the CDR3, the DNA is TGTGCCAGCAGTTACCGCAGGGGCCCCGAGCAGTTCTTC.

The sample holds a few counts of this clonotype. The V gene is TRBV7-9, the J gene TRBJ2-7, with D tentatively TRBD2 (6 bases). The CDR3 is made up of 17 amino acids. V was cut by 5 bases and J by 1 base, with 21 bases left in between. Germline loops: CDR1 SEHNR, CDR2 FQNEAQ (reference sequence). The CDR3 here is CASSLAPLAGGSYEQYF. The CDR3 bases are TGTGCCAGCAGCCTCGCACCGCTAGCCGGAGGGTCCTACGAGCAGTACTTC. The variable domain in full, with the rest retrieved from reference TRBV7-9 and TRBJ2-7, is DTGVSQNPRHKITKRGQNVTFRCDPISEHNRLYWYRQTLGQGPEFLTYFQNEAQLEKSRLLSDRFSAERPKGSFSTLEIQRTEQGDSAMYLCASSLAPLAGGSYEQYFGPGTRLTVT.

The V and J genes are TRBV4-2 and TRBJ1-1; D is unresolved. CDR3 length equals 14 residues. Germline CDR1 and CDR2: LGHNA and YNFKEQ. V lost 0 bases, J lost 1 base, and 6 bases lay in between. In DNA form, the CDR3 reads TGTGCCAGCAGCCAAGAGAGGGAGAACACTGAAGCTTTCTTT. This sequence encodes CASSQERENTEAFF.

CDR3 DNA sequence: TGTGCCAGCAGAAATATGGGTGGGGAGCTGTTTTTT. Protein product: CASRNMGGELFF. The chain recombines TRBV7-2 with TRBJ2-2; D remains ambiguous. CDR1 SGHTA and CDR2 FQGNSA come from the germline V gene. Trimming left V 6 bases short and J 8 bases short, with 10 bases between. The CDR3 runs to 12 residues.

CDR3 residues: CSVVTDTQYF. The DNA for the CDR3 is TGCAGCGTTGTTACAGATACGCAGTATTTT. The rearrangement uses TRBV29-1 and TRBJ2-3; D gene ambiguous. CDR1 and CDR2 (germline): SQVTM, ANQGSEA. This CDR3 comprises 10 residues. The ends were cut back, 4 bases at V and 3 bases at J, with 2 bases in the middle.

The chain links TRBV6-2 or TRBV6-3 to TRBJ1-5; 8 nucleotides align to TRBD1. V was clipped by 2 bases and J by 4 bases; unmatched bases: 10. This CDR3 comprises 17 residues. Per the germline V gene, CDR1 is MNHEY and CDR2 is SVGEGT. The CDR3 nucleotides are TGTGCCAGCAGTTACCGATTGGGACAGGAATGGAATCAGCCCCAGCATTTT. It yields the protein CASSYRLGQEWNQPQHF.

This clonotype was found a few times. The V gene is TRBV28, the J gene TRBJ2-7; no clear D gene. The CDR3 extends over 17 amino acids. The germline CDR1 and CDR2 sequences are MDHEN and SYDVKM. The V end was cut by 6 bases, the J end by 7 bases, with 28 bases between. This chain's CDR3 is CASSPPCPGPRCREQYF. In nucleotides, the CDR3 is TGTGCCAGCAGCCCTCCCTGTCCCGGGCCCCGATGTAGGGAGCAGTACTTC.